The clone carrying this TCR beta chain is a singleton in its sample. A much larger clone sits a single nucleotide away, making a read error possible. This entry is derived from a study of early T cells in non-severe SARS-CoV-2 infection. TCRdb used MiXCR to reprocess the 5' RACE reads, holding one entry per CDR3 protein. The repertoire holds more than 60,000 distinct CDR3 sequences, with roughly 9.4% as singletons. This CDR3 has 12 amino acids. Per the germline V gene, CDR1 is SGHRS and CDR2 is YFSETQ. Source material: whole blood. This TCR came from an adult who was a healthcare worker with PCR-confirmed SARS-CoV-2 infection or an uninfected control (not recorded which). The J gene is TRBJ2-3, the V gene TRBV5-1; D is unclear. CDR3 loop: CASSFRSDTRYF. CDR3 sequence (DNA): TGCGCCAGCAGCTTCAGATCAGATACGCGGTATTTT.